This passage covers 2 T cell receptor beta chains from one sample sequenced in a study of early T cells in non-severe SARS-CoV-2 infection. TCRdb re-called the 5' RACE reads through MiXCR, storing one row per CDR3 protein. The sample lists about 80,000 distinct CDR3 sequences, approximately 5% seen once, with roughly 7.3% in the top ten. Sequenced here: whole blood, sampled at baseline. The receptors originated from an adult who was a healthcare worker with PCR-confirmed SARS-CoV-2 infection or an uninfected control (not recorded which).

This clonotype was picked up many times. The J gene is TRBJ2-7, the V gene TRBV7-9, with 8 bases lining up with TRBD2. The CDR3 runs 12 residues. With 5 bases clipped from V and 6 bases from J, the junction kept 3 bases outside the gene matches. CDR1 and CDR2 from the germline V gene are SEHNR and FQNEAQ (reference sequence). The CDR3 bases are TGTGCCAGCAGCCGACTAGCGTCCGAGCAGTACTTC. It specifies CASSRLASEQYF.

This clonotype has just a few counts. This chain uses TRBV2 with TRBJ2-1, with 8 bases that match TRBD1. V dropped 6 bases and J dropped 3; count of bases not matched to a gene: 7. Per the germline V gene, CDR1 is SNHLY and CDR2 is FYNNEI. The CDR3 sequence is 15 residues long. CDR3 amino acids: CASRAGTGIYNEQFF. The CDR3 DNA sequence: TGTGCCAGCAGGGCCGGGACAGGAATCTACAATGAGCAGTTCTTC.